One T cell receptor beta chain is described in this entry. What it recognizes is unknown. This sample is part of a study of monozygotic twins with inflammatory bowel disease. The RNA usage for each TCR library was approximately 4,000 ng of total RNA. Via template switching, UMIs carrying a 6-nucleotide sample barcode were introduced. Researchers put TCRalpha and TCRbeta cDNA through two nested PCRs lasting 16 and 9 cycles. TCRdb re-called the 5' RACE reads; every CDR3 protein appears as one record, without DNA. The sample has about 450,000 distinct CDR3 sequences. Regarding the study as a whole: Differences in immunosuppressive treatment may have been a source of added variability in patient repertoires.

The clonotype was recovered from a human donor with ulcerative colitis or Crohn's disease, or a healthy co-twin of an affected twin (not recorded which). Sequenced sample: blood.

The CDR3 reads CASSLETSNTGELFF. The genes are TRBV5-1 and TRBJ2-2. This CDR3 has 15 amino acids. Germline V CDR1 and CDR2: SGHRS, YFSETQ.